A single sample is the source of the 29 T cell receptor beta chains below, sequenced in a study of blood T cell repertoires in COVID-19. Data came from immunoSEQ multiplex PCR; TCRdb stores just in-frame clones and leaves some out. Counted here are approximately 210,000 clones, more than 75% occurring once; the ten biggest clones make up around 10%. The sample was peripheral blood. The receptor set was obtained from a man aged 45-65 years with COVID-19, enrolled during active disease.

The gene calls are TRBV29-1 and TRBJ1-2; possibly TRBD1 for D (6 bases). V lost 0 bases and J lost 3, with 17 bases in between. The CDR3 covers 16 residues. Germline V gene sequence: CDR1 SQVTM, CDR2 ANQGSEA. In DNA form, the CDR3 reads TGCAGCGTTGAAGATCGTTGGGCAGGGGAAGACTATGGCTACACCTTC. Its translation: CSVEDRWAGEDYGYTF.

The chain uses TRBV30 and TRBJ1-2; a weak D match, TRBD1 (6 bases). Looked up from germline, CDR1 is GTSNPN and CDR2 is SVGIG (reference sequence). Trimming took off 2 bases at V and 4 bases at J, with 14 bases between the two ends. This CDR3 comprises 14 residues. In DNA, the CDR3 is TGTGCCTGGAGTACACTACAGGGATTCTATGGCTACACCTTC. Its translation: CAWSTLQGFYGYTF.

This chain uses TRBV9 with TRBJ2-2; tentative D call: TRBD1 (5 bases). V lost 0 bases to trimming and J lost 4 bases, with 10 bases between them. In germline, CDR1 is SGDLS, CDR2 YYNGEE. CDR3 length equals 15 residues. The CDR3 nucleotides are TGTGCCAGCAGCGTAGAGGGGCTCGGCACCGGGGAGCTGTTTTTT. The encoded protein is CASSVEGLGTGELFF.

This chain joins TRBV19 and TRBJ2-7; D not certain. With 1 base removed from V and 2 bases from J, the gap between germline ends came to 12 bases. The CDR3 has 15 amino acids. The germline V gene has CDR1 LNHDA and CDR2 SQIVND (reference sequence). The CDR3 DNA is TGTGCCAGTAGTATAGCTGCAGGTCAAACCTACGAGCAGTACTTC. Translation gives CASSIAAGQTYEQYF.

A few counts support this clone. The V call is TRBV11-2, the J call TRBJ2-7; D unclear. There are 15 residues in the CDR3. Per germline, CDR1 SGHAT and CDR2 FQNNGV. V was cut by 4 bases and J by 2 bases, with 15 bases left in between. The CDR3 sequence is CASSYGGDWAYEQYF. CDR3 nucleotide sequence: TGTGCCAGCAGCTACGGCGGAGATTGGGCCTACGAGCAGTACTTC.

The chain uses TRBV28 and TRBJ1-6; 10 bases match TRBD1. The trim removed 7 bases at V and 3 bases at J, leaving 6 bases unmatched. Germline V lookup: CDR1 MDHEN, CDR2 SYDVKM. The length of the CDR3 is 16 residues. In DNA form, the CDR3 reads TGTGCCAGCACCATCGGACAGGGGGTCTATAATTCACCCCTCCACTTT. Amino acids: CASTIGQGVYNSPLHF.

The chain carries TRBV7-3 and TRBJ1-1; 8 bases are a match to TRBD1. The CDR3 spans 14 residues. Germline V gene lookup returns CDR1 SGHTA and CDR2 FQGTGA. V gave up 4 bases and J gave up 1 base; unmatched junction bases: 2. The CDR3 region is CASSSGTGNTEAFF. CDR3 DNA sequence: TGTGCCAGCAGCTCTGGGACAGGGAACACTGAAGCTTTCTTT. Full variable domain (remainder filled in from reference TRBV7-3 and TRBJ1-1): GAGVSQTPSNKVTEKGKYVELRCDPISGHTALYWYRQSLGQGPEFLIYFQGTGAADDSGLPNDRFFAVRPEGSVSTLKIQRTERGDSAVYLCASSSGTGNTEAFFGQGTRLTVV.

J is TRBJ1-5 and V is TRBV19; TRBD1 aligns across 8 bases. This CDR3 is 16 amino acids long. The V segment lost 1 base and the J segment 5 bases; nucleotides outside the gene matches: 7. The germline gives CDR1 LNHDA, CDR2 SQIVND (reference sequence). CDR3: CASSIVTGGDYQPQHF. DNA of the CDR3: TGTGCCAGTAGTATAGTTACAGGGGGAGACTATCAGCCCCAGCATTTT.

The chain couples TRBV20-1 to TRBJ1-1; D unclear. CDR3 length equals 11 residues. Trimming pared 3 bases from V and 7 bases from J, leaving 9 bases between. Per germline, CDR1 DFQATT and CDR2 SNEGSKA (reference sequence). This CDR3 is CSASPEGEAFF. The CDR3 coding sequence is TGCAGTGCTAGTCCGGAGGGTGAAGCTTTCTTT.

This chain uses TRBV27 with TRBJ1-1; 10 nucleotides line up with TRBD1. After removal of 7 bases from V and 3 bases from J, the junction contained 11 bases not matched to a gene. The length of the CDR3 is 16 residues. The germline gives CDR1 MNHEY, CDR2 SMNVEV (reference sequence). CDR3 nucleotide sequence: TGTGCCAGCACCCCAGGGACAGGGGCCGGGGACACTGAAGCTTTCTTT. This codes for CASTPGTGAGDTEAFF.

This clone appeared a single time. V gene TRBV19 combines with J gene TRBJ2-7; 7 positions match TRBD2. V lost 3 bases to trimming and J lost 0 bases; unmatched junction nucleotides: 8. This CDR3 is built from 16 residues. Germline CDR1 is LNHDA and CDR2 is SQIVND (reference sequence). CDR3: CASSISGDYLSYEQYF. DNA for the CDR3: TGTGCCAGTAGTATTTCCGGGGACTACCTCTCCTACGAGCAGTACTTC.

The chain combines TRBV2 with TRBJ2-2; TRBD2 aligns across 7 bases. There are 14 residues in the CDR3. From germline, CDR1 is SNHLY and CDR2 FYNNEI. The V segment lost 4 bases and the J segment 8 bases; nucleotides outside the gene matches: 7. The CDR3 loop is CASSVRRETGELFF. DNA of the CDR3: TGTGCCAGCAGTGTGCGGCGGGAGACAGGGGAGCTGTTTTTT.

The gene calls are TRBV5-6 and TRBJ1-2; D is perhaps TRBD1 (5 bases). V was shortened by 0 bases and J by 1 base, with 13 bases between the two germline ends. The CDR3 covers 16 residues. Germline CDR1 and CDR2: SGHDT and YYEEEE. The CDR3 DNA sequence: TGTGCCAGCAGCTTGGCCAAGGACACTATTAACTATGGCTACACCTTC. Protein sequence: CASSLAKDTINYGYTF.

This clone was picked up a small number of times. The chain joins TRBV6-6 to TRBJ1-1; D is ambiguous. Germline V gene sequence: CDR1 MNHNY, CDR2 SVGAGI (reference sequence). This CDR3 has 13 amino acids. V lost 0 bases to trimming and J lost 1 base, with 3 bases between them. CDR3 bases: TGTGCCAGCAGTTACTCCCAGAACACTGAAGCTTTCTTT. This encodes CASSYSQNTEAFF.

The CDR3 sequence is CTSSHRYEQYF. CDR3 DNA sequence: TGCACCAGCAGCCACCGCTACGAGCAGTACTTC. V gene TRBV1 combines with J gene TRBJ2-7; the tabulated D call, TRBD2, remains unverified against the DNA. TRBV1 is termed a pseudogene. The CDR3 runs 11 residues.

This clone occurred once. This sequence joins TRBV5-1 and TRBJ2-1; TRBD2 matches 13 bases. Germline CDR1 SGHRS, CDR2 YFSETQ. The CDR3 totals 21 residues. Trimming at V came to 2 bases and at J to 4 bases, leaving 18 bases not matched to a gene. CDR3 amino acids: CASSFGNRLAGGRGQYNEQFF. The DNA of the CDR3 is TGCGCCAGCAGCTTCGGGAATCGACTAGCGGGGGGCCGCGGGCAGTACAATGAGCAGTTCTTC.

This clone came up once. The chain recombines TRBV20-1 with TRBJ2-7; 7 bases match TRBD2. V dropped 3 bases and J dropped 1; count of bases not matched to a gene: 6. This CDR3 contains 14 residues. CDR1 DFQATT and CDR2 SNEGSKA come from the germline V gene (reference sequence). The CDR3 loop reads CSASAVGGSYEQYF. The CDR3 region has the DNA TGCAGTGCTAGTGCGGTGGGAGGGTCCTACGAGCAGTACTTC.

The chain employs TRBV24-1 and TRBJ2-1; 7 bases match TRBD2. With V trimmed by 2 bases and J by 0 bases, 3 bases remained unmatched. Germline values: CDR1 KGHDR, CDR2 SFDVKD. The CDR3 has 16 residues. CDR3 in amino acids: CATSDSGGSSYNEQFF. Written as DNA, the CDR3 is TGTGCCACCAGTGATTCGGGCGGGAGCTCCTACAATGAGCAGTTCTTC.

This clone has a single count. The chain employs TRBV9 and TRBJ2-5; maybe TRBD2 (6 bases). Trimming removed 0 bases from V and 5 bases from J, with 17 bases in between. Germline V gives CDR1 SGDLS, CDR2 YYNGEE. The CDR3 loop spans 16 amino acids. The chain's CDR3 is CASSVGGSGGGETQYF. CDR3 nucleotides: TGTGCCAGCAGCGTAGGTGGTAGCGGAGGAGGGGAGACCCAGTACTTC.

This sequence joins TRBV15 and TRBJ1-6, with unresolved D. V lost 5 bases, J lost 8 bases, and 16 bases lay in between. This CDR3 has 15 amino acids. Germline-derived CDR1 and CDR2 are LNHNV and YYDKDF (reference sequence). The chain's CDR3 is CATSLISGGDSPLHF. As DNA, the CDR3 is TGTGCCACCAGCCTGATTTCGGGCGGGGATTCACCCCTCCACTTT.

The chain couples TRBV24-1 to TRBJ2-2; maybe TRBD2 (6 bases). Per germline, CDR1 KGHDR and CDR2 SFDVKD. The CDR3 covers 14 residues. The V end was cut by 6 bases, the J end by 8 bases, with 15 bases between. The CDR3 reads CATSPASDRGELFF. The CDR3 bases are TGTGCCACCAGTCCTGCTAGCGATAGGGGGGAGCTGTTTTTT.

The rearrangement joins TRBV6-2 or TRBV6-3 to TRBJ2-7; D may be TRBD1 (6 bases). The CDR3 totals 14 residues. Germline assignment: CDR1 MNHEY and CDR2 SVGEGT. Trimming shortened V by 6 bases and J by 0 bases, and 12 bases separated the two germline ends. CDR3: CASRPGQNSYEQYF. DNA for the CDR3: TGTGCCAGCAGACCTGGACAGAACTCCTACGAGCAGTACTTC.

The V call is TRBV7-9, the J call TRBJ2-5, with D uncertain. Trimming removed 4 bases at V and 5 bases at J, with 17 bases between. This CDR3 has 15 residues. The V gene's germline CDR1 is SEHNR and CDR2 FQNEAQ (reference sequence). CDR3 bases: TGTGCCAGCAGCTATGATTCTGGCGGTGGGGAGACCCAGTACTTC. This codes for CASSYDSGGGETQYF.

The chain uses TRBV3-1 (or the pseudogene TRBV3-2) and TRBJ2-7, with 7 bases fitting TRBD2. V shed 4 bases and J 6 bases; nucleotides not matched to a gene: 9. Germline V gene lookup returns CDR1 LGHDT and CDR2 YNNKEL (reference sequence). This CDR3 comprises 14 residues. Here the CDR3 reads CASSPYGGGSEQYF. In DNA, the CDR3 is TGTGCCAGCAGCCCCTATGGGGGGGGGAGCGAGCAGTACTTC.

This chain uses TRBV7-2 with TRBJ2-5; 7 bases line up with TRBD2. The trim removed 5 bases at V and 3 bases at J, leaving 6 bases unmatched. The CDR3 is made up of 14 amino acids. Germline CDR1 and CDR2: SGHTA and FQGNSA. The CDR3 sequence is CASSPSLAEETQYF. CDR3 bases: TGTGCCAGCAGCCCAAGTCTAGCGGAAGAGACCCAGTACTTC.

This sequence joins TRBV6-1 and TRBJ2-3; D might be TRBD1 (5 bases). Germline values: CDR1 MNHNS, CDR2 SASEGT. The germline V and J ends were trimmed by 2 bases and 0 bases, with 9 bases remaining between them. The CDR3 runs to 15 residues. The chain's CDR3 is CASSEWGASTDTQYF. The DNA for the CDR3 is TGTGCCAGCAGTGAATGGGGCGCTAGCACAGATACGCAGTATTTT.

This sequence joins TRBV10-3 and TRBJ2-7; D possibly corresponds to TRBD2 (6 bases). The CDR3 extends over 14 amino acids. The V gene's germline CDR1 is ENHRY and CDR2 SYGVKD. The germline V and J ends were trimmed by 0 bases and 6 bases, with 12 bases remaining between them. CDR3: CAISESKGLSEQYF. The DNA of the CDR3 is TGTGCCATCAGTGAGTCGAAGGGACTTAGCGAGCAGTACTTC.

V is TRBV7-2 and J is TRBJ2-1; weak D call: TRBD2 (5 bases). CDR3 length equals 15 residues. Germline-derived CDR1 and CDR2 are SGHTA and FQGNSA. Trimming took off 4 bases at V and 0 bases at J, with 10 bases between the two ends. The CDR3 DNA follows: TGTGCCAGCAGCTCTAGCCGGAGCTCCTACAATGAGCAGTTCTTC. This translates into CASSSSRSSYNEQFF.

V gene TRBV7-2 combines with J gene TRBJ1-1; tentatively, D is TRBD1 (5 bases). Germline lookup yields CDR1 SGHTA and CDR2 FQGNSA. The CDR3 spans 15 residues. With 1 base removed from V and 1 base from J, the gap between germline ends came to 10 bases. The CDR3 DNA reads TGTGCCAGCAGCTTAGTGGGACTGAGGAACACTGAAGCTTTCTTT. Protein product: CASSLVGLRNTEAFF.